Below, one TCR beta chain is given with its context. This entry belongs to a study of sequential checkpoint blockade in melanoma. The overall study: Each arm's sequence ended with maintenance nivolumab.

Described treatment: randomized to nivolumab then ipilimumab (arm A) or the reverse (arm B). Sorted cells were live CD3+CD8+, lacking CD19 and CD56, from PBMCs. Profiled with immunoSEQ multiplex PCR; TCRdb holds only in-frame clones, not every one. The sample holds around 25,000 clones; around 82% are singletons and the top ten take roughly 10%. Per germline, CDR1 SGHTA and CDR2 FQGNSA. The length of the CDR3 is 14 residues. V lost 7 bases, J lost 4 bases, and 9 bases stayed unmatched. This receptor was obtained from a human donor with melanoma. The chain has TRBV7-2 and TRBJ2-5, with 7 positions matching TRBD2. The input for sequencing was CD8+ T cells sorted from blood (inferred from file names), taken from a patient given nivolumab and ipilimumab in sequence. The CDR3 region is CASTGAGVGETQYF. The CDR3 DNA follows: TGTGCCAGCACCGGGGCGGGAGTTGGAGAGACCCAGTACTTC.